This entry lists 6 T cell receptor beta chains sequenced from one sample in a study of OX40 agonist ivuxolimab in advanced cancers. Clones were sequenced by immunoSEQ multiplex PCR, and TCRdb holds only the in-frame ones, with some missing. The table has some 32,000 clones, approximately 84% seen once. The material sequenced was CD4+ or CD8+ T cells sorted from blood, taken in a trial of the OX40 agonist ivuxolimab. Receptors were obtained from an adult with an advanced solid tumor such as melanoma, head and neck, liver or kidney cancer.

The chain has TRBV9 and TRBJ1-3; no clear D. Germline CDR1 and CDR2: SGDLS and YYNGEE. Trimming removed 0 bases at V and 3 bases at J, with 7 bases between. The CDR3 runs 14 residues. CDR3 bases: TGTGCCAGCAGCGTAGGACTTAGTGGAAACACCATATATTTT. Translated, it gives CASSVGLSGNTIYF.

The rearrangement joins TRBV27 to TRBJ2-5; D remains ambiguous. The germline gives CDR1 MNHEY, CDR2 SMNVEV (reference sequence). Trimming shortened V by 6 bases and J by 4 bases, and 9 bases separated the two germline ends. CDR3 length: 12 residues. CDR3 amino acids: CASRRDAETQYF. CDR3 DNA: TGTGCCAGCAGAAGGGATGCAGAGACCCAGTACTTC.

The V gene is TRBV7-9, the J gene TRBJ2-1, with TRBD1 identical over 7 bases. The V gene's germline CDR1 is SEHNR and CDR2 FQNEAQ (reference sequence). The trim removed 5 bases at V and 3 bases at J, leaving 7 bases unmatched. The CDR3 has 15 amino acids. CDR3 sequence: CASSPLGGGYNEQFF. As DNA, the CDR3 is TGTGCCAGCAGCCCGCTAGGGGGCGGCTACAATGAGCAGTTCTTC.

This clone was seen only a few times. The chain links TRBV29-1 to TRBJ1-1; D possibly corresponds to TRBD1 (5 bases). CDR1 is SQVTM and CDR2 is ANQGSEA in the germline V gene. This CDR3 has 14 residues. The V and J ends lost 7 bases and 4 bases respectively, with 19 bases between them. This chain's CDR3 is CSARFGGEGTEAFF. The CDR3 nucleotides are TGCAGCGCACGGTTTGGGGGAGAGGGCACTGAAGCTTTCTTT.

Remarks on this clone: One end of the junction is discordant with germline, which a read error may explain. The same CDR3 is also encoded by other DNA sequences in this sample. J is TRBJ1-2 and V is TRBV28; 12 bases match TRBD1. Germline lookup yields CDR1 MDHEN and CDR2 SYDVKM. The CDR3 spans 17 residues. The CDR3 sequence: CASSVTSGTGGDYGYTF. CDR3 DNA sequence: TGTGCCAGCAGTGTAACATCCGGGACAGGGGGCGACTACGGCTACACCTTC.

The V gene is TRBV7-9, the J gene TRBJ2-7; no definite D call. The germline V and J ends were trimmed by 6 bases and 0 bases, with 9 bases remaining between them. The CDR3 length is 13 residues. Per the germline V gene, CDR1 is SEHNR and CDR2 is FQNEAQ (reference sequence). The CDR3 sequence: CASSGQSSYEQYF. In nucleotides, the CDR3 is TGTGCCAGCAGTGGCCAGAGCTCCTACGAGCAGTACTTC.